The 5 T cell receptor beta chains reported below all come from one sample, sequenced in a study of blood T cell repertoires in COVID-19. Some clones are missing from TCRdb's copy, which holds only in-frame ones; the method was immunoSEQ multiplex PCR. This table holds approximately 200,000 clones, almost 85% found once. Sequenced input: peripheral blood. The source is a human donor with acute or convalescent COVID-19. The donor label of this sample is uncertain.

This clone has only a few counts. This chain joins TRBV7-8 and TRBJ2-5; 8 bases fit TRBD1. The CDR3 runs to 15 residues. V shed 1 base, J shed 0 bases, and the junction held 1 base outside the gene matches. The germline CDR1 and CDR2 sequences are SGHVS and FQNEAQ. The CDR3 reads CASSLVDRDQETQYF. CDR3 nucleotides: TGTGCCAGCAGCTTAGTGGACAGGGACCAAGAGACCCAGTACTTC.

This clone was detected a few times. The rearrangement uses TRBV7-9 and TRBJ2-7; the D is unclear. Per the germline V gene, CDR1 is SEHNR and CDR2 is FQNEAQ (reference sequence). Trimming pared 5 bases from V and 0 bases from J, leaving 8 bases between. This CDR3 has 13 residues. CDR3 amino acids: CASSKHGSYEQYF. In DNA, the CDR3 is TGTGCCAGCAGCAAGCATGGCTCCTACGAGCAGTACTTC.

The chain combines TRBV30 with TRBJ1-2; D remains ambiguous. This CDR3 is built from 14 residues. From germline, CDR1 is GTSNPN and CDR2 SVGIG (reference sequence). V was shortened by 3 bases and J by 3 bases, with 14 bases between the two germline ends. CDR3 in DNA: TGTGCCTGGAGGAGGCGGGGATCCTACTATGGCTACACCTTC. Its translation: CAWRRRGSYYGYTF. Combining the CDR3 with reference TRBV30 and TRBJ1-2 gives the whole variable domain SQTIHQWPATLVQPVGSPLSLECTVEGTSNPNLYWYRQAAGRGLQLLFYSVGIGQISSEVPQNLSASRPQDRQFILSSKKLLLSDSGFYLCAWRRRGSYYGYTFGSGTRLTVV.

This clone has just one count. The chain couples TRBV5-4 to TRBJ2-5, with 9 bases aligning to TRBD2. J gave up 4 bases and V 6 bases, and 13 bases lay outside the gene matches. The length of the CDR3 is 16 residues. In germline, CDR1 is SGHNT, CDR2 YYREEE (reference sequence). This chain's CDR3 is CASTQTVAGDRETQYF. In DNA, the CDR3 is TGTGCCAGCACCCAGACTGTAGCGGGAGATAGAGAGACCCAGTACTTC.

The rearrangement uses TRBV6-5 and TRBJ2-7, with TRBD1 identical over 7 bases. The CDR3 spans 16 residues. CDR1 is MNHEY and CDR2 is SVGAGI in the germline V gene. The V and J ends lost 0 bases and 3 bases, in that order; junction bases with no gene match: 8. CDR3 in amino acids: CASSYSSVGQIYEQYF. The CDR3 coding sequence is TGTGCCAGCAGTTACTCGAGCGTGGGACAGATCTACGAGCAGTACTTC.